This T cell receptor (beta chain) was found in a study of breast tumors, draining lymph nodes, adjacent tissues. Breast cancer patients provided tissue from their axillary draining lymph nodes. One entry per CDR3 protein, called by TCRdb with MiXCR from the multiplex PCR reads. Among 150,000 to 200,000 distinct CDR3 sequences listed, 30% to 35% were seen once. This clonotype was detected many times. Its antigen is undetermined. The length of the CDR3 is 14 residues. The trim removed 6 bases at V and 5 bases at J, leaving 8 bases unmatched. The V gene's germline CDR1 is MNHEY and CDR2 SVGEGT. Findings and limits, study-wide: Tumor TCR diversity was below lymph nodes but above nontumor tissue. Most tumor T cells seemingly derive from lymph node, then expand in tumor.

This TCR came from a female donor with breast cancer. Some clones in this sample may be carry-over from other donors' samples. The chain uses TRBV6-2 or TRBV6-3 and TRBJ2-5, with 8 bases identical to TRBD2. Sequencing was performed on axillary lymph node tissue. The DNA of the CDR3 is TGTGCCAGCAGAGGCGCGGGGGGCGATGAGACCCAGTACTTC. Residues: CASRGAGGDETQYF.